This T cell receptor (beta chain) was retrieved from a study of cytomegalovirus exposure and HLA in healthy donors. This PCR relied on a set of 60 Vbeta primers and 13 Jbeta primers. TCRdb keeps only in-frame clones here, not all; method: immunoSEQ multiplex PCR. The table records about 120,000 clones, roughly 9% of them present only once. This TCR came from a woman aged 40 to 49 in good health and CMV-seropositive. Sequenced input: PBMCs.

CDR3 residues: CASSRAGSGTEAFF. For the CDR3, the DNA is TGCGCCAGCAGCCGGGCCGGGAGCGGCACTGAAGCTTTCTTT. This chain joins TRBV4-1 and TRBJ1-1; the D is unclear. This CDR3 is built from 14 residues. Per germline, CDR1 MGHRA and CDR2 YSYEKL. Deletions cut 4 bases from V and 4 bases from J, with 13 bases between.